Following are 23 T cell receptor beta chains from one sample sequenced in a study of control samples from healthy donors and cancer patients (dated by TCRdb to 2018 to 2021). Library prep was done by the immunoSEQ multiplex PCR assay. TCRdb obtained this table from immuneACCESS and retained in-frame rearrangements with V and J assigned. These tables miss some clones; where compared with another copy, unresolved V genes account for less than half of the shortfall, and the remainder is unexplained. The sample records about 92,000 clones, roughly four fifths of which are singletons. Roughly 9.8% of the sample comes from the top ten. Sequenced material: blood. These receptors came from a woman aged 60-75 years in good health.

The genes are TRBV18 and TRBJ2-5, with 7 positions matching TRBD1. This CDR3 has 15 residues. CDR1 and CDR2 from the germline V gene are KGHSH and LQKENI. Germline trimming cut 3 bases from V and 2 bases from J; bases unmatched to any gene: 6. The chain's CDR3 is CASSPDRIQQETQYF. The CDR3 DNA sequence: TGTGCCAGCTCACCGGACAGGATACAACAAGAGACCCAGTACTTC.

V and J are TRBV12-3 or TRBV12-4 and TRBJ1-1; D is uncertain. This CDR3 comprises 13 residues. Trimming left V 2 bases short and J 3 bases short, with 7 bases between. The CDR3 sequence is CASSLRDYTEAFF. DNA of the CDR3: TGTGCCAGCAGTTTACGGGATTACACTGAAGCTTTCTTT.

V and J are TRBV10-3 and TRBJ1-1; no clear D gene. V lost 7 bases, J lost 2 bases, and 11 bases lay in between. Germline CDR1 reads ENHRY; CDR2 reads SYGVKD. The CDR3 loop spans 13 amino acids. Here the CDR3 reads CAINSRLNTEAFF. For the CDR3, the DNA is TGTGCCATCAACAGTCGGTTAAACACTGAAGCTTTCTTT.

This rearrangement joins TRBV6-5 to TRBJ2-1, with D unresolved. V lost 2 bases and J lost 0, with 8 bases in between. The CDR3 is 15 residues long. Germline CDR1 reads MNHEY; CDR2 reads SVGAGI. CDR3 nucleotide sequence: TGTGCCAGCAGTTACCTGAGGAGCTCCTACAATGAGCAGTTCTTC. It translates to CASSYLRSSYNEQFF.

This clone was seen a single time. The rearrangement links TRBV27 to TRBJ2-3; 8 positions agree with TRBD2. The J segment lost 8 bases and the V segment lost 3 bases, leaving 19 bases of the junction unmatched. The CDR3 is 18 residues long. From germline, CDR1 is MNHEY and CDR2 SMNVEV (reference sequence). CDR3 loop: CASSLRARVSGTLPTQYF. The CDR3, as DNA: TGTGCCAGCAGTTTGCGAGCCCGGGTTAGCGGGACGTTGCCTACGCAGTATTTT.

This chain joins TRBV20-1 and TRBJ2-7; TRBD2 might be the D (6 bases). CDR3 length: 11 amino acids. Trimming left V 3 bases short and J 5 bases short, with 8 bases between. The germline V gene has CDR1 DFQATT and CDR2 SNEGSKA (reference sequence). The chain's CDR3 is CSASAGNEQYF. The CDR3 nucleotides read TGCAGTGCTAGTGCGGGGAACGAGCAGTACTTC.

The table lists this clone with a count of one. CDR3 protein: CATGQGNYGYTF. CDR3 coding DNA: TGTGCCACCGGACAGGGTAACTATGGCTACACCTTC. The V and J genes are TRBV2 and TRBJ1-2; 8 nucleotides agree with TRBD1. This CDR3 spans 12 amino acids. J was trimmed by 1 base and V by 10 bases; bases with no gene match: 2. CDR1 is SNHLY and CDR2 is FYNNEI in the germline V gene.

The gene calls are TRBV5-1 and TRBJ1-6; 9 bases line up with TRBD1. The V gene's germline CDR1 is SGHRS and CDR2 YFSETQ. There are 18 residues in the CDR3. With 0 bases clipped from V and 9 bases from J, the junction kept 13 bases outside the gene matches. This CDR3 reads CASSLASSRGQGVSPLHF. In nucleotides, the CDR3 is TGCGCCAGCAGCTTGGCTTCTAGTCGGGGACAGGGTGTTTCACCCCTCCACTTT.

The rearrangement joins TRBV27 to TRBJ2-7; tentative D call: TRBD2 (5 bases). CDR1 is MNHEY, CDR2 SMNVEV, per germline (reference sequence). This CDR3 spans 17 amino acids. The V end was cut by 0 bases, the J end by 0 bases, with 15 bases between. The CDR3 DNA sequence: TGTGCCAGCAGTTTATCCGAGCGGAGCGCCCGCTCCTACGAGCAGTACTTC. This sequence encodes CASSLSERSARSYEQYF.

The chain uses TRBV5-1 and TRBJ2-3, with unresolved D. The CDR3 runs to 14 residues. CDR1 SGHRS and CDR2 YFSETQ come from the germline V gene. V lost 2 bases and J lost 1, with 8 bases in between. Here the CDR3 reads CASSFYSGTDTQYF. CDR3 DNA: TGCGCCAGCAGCTTTTACTCCGGCACAGATACGCAGTATTTT.

The rearrangement uses TRBV2 and TRBJ2-7, with a tentative D call TRBD2 (6 bases). CDR1 SNHLY and CDR2 FYNNEI come from the germline V gene. CDR3 length: 13 amino acids. Between the trimmed V and J ends, which lost 6 bases and 2 bases, there was a span of 11 bases. In nucleotides, the CDR3 is TGTGCCAGCAGGGCGGGGTCTCCCTACGAGCAGTACTTC. This sequence encodes CASRAGSPYEQYF.

For the CDR3, the DNA is TGTGCCAGCGGCTTAGGCGGCGGCAATCAGCCCCAGCATTTT. Protein: CASGLGGGNQPQHF. The chain employs TRBV19 and TRBJ1-5; no definite D call. Germline values: CDR1 LNHDA, CDR2 SQIVND (reference sequence). This CDR3 comprises 14 residues. Trimming shortened V by 9 bases and J by 2 bases, and 14 bases separated the two germline ends.

V is TRBV28 and J is TRBJ2-2; TRBD2 aligns across 12 bases. CDR3 length equals 17 residues. The J segment lost 1 base and the V segment lost 6 bases, leaving 6 bases of the junction unmatched. CDR1 MDHEN and CDR2 SYDVKM come from the germline V gene. The CDR3 DNA reads as TGTGCCAGCAGAACCTCGGGACTAGCGGGGAACACCGGGGAGCTGTTTTTT. Translated, it gives CASRTSGLAGNTGELFF.

The chain uses TRBV10-2 and TRBJ1-2; D remains ambiguous. Trimming pared 3 bases from V and 0 bases from J, leaving 8 bases between. Germline CDR1 and CDR2: WSHSY and SAAADI. The CDR3 contains 14 residues. The CDR3 bases are TGCGCCAGCAGTGACCCGGCTTCTAACTATGGCTACACCTTC. Amino acid sequence: CASSDPASNYGYTF.

The gene calls are TRBV27 and TRBJ1-5; D not resolved. The germline CDR1 and CDR2 sequences are MNHEY and SMNVEV (reference sequence). Trimming left V 2 bases short and J 1 base short, with 21 bases between. This CDR3 contains 19 residues. The CDR3 protein is CASSLGRGMGSGSNQPQHF. DNA for the CDR3: TGTGCCAGCAGTTTAGGTCGAGGGATGGGGTCCGGGAGCAATCAGCCCCAGCATTTT.

The chain carries TRBV3-1 (or the pseudogene TRBV3-2) and TRBJ2-5; 11 bases fit TRBD1. The CDR3 sequence is 16 residues long. V was pared by 1 base and J by 1 base, with 2 bases of the junction left unmatched. Germline-derived CDR1 and CDR2 are LGHDT and YNNKEL (reference sequence). The DNA for the CDR3 is TGTGCCAGCAGCCAAGGGACAGGGGGCCTCCAAGAGACCCAGTACTTC. It translates to CASSQGTGGLQETQYF.

V is TRBV6-5 and J is TRBJ2-7, with 11 bases fitting TRBD2. The CDR3 covers 14 residues. Germline V CDR1 and CDR2: MNHEY, SVGAGI. V lost 6 bases, J lost 2 bases, and 3 bases stayed unmatched. CDR3 loop: CASRTSGTAYEQYF. In nucleotides, the CDR3 is TGTGCCAGCAGGACTAGCGGGACCGCCTACGAGCAGTACTTC.

This rearrangement joins TRBV4-3 to TRBJ2-5, with 8 bases lining up with TRBD2. CDR1 and CDR2 from the germline V gene are LGHNA and YSLEER. CDR3 length: 17 residues. With V trimmed by 4 bases and J by 5 bases, 15 bases remained unmatched. CDR3 DNA: TGCGCCAGCAGCCCTGTCAGTATGGGAATAGCGGGGGAGACCCAGTACTTC. Amino acid sequence: CASSPVSMGIAGETQYF.

The rearrangement uses TRBV6-6 and TRBJ2-1, with 7 bases matching TRBD1. The ends lost 2 bases at V and 12 bases at J; junction bases unmatched: 10. CDR3 length equals 14 residues. CDR1 is MNHNY, CDR2 SVGAGI, per germline (reference sequence). The CDR3 reads CASSYRGTALGQFF. For the CDR3, the DNA is TGTGCCAGCAGTTACAGAGGGACAGCTCTCGGGCAGTTCTTC.

The chain recombines TRBV6-5 with TRBJ1-2, with D possibly matching TRBD1 (6 bases). V dropped 0 bases and J dropped 5 bases, with 16 bases sitting between them. The length of the CDR3 is 16 residues. The V gene's germline CDR1 is MNHEY and CDR2 SVGAGI. CDR3: CASSYSRDNRLYGYTF. The CDR3 DNA is TGTGCCAGCAGTTACTCGAGGGACAACAGATTATATGGCTACACCTTC.

This rearrangement joins TRBV27 to TRBJ2-3; D not resolved. Between the trimmed V and J ends, which lost 6 bases and 7 bases, there was a span of 17 bases. The germline V gene encodes CDR1 MNHEY and CDR2 SMNVEV (reference sequence). This CDR3 is built from 14 residues. This CDR3 is CASRNPGRPNTQYF. CDR3 DNA sequence: TGTGCCAGCAGAAATCCGGGCCGGCCGAATACGCAGTATTTT.

In its sample, this clone was seen a few times. The chain joins TRBV27 to TRBJ1-5, with D perhaps matching TRBD1 (5 bases). V was shortened by 2 bases and J by 6 bases, with 32 bases between the two germline ends. The CDR3 is 21 amino acids. Germline V gives CDR1 MNHEY, CDR2 SMNVEV (reference sequence). The chain's CDR3 is CASSLVGPELRVGAGFQPQHF. Written as DNA, the CDR3 is TGTGCCAGCAGTTTAGTAGGTCCCGAACTGAGGGTTGGGGCAGGATTTCAGCCCCAGCATTTT.

V is TRBV6-5 and J is TRBJ2-7; TRBD2 aligns across 7 bases. Germline V lookup: CDR1 MNHEY, CDR2 SVGAGI. This CDR3 is built from 12 residues. The CDR3 region is CAAGVITYEQYF. The CDR3 DNA is TGTGCGGCGGGAGTCATCACCTACGAGCAGTACTTC.